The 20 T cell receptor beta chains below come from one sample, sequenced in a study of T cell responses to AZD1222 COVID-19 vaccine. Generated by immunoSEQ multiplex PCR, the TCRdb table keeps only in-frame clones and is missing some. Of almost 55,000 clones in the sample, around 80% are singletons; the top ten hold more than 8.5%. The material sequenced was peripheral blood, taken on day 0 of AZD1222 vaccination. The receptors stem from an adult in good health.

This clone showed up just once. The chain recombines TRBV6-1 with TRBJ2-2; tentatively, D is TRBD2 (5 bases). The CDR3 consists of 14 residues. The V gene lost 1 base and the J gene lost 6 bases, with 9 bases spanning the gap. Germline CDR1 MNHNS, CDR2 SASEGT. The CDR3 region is CASSEGTPSGELFF. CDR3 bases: TGTGCCAGCAGTGAAGGGACTCCATCCGGGGAGCTGTTTTTT.

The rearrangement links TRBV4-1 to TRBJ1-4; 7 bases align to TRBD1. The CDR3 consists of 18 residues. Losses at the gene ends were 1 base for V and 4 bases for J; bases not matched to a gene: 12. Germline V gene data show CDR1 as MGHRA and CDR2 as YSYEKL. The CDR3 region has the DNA TGCGCCAGCAGCCAAGTCCCCTACGGGGACAGCAATAATGAAAAACTGTTTTTT. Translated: CASSQVPYGDSNNEKLFF.

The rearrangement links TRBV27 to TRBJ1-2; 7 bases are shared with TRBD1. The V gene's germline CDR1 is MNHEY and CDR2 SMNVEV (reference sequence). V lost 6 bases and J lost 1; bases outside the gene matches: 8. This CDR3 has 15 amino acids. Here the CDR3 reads CASSSRQGGNYGYTF. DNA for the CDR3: TGTGCCAGCAGCTCTAGACAGGGCGGTAACTATGGCTACACCTTC.

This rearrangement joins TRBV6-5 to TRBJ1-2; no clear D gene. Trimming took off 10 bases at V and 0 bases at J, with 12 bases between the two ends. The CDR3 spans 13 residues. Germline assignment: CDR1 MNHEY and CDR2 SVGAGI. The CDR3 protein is CATRLTANYGYTF. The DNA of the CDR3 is TGTGCCACCAGGCTCACGGCTAACTATGGCTACACCTTC.

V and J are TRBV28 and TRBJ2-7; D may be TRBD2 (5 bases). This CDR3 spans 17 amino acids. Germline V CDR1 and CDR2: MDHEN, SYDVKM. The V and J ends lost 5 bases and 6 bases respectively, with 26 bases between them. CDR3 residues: CASSPGSDGARMFEQYF. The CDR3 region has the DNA TGTGCCAGCAGTCCGGGATCGGACGGCGCCAGGATGTTCGAGCAGTACTTC.

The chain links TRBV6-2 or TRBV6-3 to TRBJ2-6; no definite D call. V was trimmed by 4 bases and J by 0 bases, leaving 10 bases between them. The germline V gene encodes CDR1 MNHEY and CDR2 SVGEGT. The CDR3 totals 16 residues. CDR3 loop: CASSSLSLSGANVLTF. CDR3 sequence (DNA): TGTGCCAGCAGTTCCCTCAGTCTCTCTGGGGCCAACGTCCTGACTTTC.

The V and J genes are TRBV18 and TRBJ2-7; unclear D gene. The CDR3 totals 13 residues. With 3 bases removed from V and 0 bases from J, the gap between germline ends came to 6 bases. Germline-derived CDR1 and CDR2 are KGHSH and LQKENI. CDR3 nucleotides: TGTGCCAGCTCACCCGGCAGCTCCTACGAGCAGTACTTC. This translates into CASSPGSSYEQYF.

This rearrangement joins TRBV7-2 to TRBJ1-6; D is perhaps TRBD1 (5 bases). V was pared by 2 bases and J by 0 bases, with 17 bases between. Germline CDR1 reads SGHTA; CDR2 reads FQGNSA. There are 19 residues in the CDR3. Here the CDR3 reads CASSLRGGAASSYNSPLHF. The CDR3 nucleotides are TGTGCCAGCAGCTTAAGGGGAGGGGCAGCTAGCTCCTATAATTCACCCCTCCACTTT.

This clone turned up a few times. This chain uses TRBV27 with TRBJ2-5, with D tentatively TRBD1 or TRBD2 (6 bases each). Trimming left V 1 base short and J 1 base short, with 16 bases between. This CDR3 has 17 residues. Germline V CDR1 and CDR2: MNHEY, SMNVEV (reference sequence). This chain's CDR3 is CASSLLGGAQFQETQYF. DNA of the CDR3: TGTGCCAGCAGTTTATTGGGGGGCGCGCAGTTCCAAGAGACCCAGTACTTC.

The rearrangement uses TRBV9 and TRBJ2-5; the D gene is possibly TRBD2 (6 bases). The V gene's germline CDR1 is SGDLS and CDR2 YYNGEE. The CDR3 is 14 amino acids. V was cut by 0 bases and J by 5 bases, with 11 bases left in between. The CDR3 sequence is CASSVARGGETQYF. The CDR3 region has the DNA TGTGCCAGCAGCGTAGCGCGGGGCGGGGAGACCCAGTACTTC.

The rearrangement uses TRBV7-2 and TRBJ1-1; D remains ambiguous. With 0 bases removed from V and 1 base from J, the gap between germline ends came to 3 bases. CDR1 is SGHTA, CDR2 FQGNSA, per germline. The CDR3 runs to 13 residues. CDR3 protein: CASSLAQNTEAFF. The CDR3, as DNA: TGTGCCAGCAGCTTAGCCCAGAACACTGAAGCTTTCTTT.

Here the CDR3 DNA reads TGTGCCAGCAGTTTGTGGGGGTCGGCGGGACTGAACATTCAGTACTTC. Encoded protein: CASSLWGSAGLNIQYF. The J gene is TRBJ2-4, the V gene TRBV28; D is possibly TRBD2 (6 bases). This CDR3 has 16 residues. Germline V lookup: CDR1 MDHEN, CDR2 SYDVKM. V lost 3 bases and J 7 bases, leaving 19 bases between the germline ends.

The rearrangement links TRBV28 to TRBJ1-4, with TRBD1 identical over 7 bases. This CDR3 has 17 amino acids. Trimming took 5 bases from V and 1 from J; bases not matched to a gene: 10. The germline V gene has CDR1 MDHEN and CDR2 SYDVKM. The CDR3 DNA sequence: TGTGCCAGCAGTCCGTTTCGACAGGGTCAAACTAATGAAAAACTGTTTTTT. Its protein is CASSPFRQGQTNEKLFF.

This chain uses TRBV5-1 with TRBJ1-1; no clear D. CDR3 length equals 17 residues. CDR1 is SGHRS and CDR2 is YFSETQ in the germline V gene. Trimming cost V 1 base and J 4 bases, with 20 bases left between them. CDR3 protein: CASSLYGLGQVGTEAFF. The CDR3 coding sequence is TGCGCCAGCAGCTTGTACGGGCTAGGGCAAGTGGGCACTGAAGCTTTCTTT.

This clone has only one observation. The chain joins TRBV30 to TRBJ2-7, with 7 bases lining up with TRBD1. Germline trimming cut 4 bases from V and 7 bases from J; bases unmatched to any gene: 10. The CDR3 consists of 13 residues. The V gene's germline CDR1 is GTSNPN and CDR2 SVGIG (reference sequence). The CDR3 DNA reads TGTGCCTGGAACGTTGACAGGGCAATTGAGCAGTACTTC. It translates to CAWNVDRAIEQYF.

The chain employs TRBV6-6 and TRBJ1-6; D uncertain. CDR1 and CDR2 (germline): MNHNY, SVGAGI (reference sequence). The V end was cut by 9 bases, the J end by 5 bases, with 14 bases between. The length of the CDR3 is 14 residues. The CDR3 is CASAPSRDNSPLHF. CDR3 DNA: TGTGCCAGTGCCCCTTCGCGGGATAATTCACCCCTCCACTTT.

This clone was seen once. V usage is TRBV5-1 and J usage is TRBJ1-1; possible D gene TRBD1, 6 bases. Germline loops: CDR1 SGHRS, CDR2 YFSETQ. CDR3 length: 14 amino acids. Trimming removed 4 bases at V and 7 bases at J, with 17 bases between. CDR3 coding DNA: TGCGCCAGCAGCCCCATAGGGGGGCGAATTGAAGCTTTCTTT. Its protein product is CASSPIGGRIEAFF. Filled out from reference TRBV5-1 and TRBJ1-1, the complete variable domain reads KAGVTQTPRYLIKTRGQQVTLSCSPISGHRSVSWYQQTPGQGLQFLFEYFSETQRNKGNFPGRFSGRQFSNSRSEMNVSTLELGDSALYLCASSPIGGRIEAFFGQGTRLTVV.

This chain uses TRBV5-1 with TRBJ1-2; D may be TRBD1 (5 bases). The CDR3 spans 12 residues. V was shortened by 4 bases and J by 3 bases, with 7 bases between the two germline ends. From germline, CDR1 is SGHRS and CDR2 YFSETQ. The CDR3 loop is CASSRGDYGYTF. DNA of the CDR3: TGCGCCAGCAGCCGGGGGGACTATGGCTACACCTTC. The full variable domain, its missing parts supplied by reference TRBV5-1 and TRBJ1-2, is KAGVTQTPRYLIKTRGQQVTLSCSPISGHRSVSWYQQTPGQGLQFLFEYFSETQRNKGNFPGRFSGRQFSNSRSEMNVSTLELGDSALYLCASSRGDYGYTFGSGTRLTVV.

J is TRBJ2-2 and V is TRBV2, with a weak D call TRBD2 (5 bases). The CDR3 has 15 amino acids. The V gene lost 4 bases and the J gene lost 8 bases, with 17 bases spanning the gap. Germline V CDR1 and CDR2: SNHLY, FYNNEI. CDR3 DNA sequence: TGTGCCAGCAGTGCGGGAATACTGGGTTCTGGGGAGCTGTTTTTT. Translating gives CASSAGILGSGELFF.

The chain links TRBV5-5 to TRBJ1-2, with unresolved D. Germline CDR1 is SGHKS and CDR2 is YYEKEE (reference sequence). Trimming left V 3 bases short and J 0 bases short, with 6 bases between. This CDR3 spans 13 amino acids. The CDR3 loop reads CASSSAANYGYTF. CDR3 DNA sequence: TGTGCCAGCAGCTCAGCGGCTAACTATGGCTACACCTTC.